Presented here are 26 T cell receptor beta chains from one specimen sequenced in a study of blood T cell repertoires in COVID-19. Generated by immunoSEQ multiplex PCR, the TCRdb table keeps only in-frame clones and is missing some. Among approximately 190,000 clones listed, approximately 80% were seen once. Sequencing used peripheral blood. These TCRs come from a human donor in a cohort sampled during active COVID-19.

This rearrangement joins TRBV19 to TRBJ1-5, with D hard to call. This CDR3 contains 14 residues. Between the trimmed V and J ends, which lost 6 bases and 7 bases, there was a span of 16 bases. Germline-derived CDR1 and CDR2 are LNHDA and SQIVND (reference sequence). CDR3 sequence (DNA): TGTGCCAGTAGACTGGCCCCCGGGGTCCAGCCCCAGCATTTT. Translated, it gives CASRLAPGVQPQHF.

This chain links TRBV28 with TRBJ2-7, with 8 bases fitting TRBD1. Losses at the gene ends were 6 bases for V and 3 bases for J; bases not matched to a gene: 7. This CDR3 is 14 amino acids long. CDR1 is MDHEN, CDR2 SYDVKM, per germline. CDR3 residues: CASRVPGQVYEQYF. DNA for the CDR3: TGTGCCAGCAGAGTTCCGGGACAGGTCTACGAGCAGTACTTC. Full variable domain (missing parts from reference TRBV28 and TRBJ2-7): DVKVTQSSRYLVKRTGEKVFLECVQDMDHENMFWYRQDPGLGLRLIYFSYDVKMKEKGDIPEGYSVSREKKERFSLILESASTNQTSMYLCASRVPGQVYEQYFGPGTRLTVT.

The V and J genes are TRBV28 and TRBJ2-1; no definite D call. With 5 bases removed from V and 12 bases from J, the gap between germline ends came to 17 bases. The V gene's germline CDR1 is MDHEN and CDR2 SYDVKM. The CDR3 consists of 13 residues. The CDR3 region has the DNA TGTGCCAGCAGTAAAGCGATCTTCCGAGGGCAGTTCTTC. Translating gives CASSKAIFRGQFF.

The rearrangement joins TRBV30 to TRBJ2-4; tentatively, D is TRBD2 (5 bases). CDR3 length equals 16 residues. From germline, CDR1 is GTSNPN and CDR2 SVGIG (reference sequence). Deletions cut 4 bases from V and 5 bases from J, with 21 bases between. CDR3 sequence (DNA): TGTGCCTGGAAAAAATACGGGGAGTCTCTTCAAAACATTCAGTACTTC. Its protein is CAWKKYGESLQNIQYF.

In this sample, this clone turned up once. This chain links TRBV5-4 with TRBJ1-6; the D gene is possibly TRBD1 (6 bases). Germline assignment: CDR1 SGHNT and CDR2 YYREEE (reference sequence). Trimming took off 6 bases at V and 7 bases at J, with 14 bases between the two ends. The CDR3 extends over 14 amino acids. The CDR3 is CASNRGGSNSPLHF. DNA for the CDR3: TGTGCCAGCAACCGGGGGGGCTCCAATTCACCCCTCCACTTT.

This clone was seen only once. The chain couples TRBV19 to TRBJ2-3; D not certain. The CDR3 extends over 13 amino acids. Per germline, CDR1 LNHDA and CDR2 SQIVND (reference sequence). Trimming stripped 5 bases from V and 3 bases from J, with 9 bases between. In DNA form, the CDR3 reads TGTGCCAGTAGTGGGCGCCGGACAGATACGCAGTATTTT. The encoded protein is CASSGRRTDTQYF.

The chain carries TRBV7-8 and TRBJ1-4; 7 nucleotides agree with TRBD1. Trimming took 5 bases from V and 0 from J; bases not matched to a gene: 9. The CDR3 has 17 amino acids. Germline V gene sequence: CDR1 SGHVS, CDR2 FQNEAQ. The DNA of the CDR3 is TGTGCCAGCAGCCCGTTGACAGGGATGACAACTAATGAAAAACTGTTTTTT. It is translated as CASSPLTGMTTNEKLFF. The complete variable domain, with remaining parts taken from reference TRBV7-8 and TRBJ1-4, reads GAGVSQSPRYKVAKRGQDVALRCDPISGHVSLFWYQQALGQGPEFLTYFQNEAQLDKSGLPSDRFFAERPEGSVSTLKIQRTQQEDSAVYLCASSPLTGMTTNEKLFFGSGTQLSVL.

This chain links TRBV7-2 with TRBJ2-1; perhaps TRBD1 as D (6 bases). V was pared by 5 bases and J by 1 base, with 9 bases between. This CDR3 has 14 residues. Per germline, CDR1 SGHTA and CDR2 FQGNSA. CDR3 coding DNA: TGTGCCAGCAGCAGGGACATTTCCTACAATGAGCAGTTCTTC. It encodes CASSRDISYNEQFF. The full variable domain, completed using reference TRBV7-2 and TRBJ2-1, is GAGVSQSPSNKVTEKGKDVELRCDPISGHTALYWYRQSLGQGLEFLIYFQGNSAPDKSGLPSDRFSAERTGGSVSTLTIQRTQQEDSAVYLCASSRDISYNEQFFGPGTRLTVL.

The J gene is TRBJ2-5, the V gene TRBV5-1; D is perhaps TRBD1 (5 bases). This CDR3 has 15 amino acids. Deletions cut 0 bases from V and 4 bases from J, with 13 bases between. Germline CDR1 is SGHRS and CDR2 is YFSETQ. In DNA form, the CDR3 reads TGCGCCAGCAGCTTGGAAGTCAGGGTGACAGAGACCCAGTACTTC. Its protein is CASSLEVRVTETQYF.

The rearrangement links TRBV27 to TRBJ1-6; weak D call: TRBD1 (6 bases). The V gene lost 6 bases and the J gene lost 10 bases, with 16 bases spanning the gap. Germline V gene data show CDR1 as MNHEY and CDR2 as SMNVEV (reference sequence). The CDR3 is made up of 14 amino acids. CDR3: CASRRTGQHSPLHF. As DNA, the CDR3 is TGTGCCAGCAGGCGGACGGGACAACACTCACCCCTCCACTTT.

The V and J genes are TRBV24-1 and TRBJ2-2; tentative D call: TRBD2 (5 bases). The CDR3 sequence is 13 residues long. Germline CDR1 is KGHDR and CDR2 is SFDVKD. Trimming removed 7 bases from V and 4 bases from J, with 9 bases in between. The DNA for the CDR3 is TGTGCCACCAGGGCCGGAGGCACCGGGGAGCTGTTTTTT. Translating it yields CATRAGGTGELFF.

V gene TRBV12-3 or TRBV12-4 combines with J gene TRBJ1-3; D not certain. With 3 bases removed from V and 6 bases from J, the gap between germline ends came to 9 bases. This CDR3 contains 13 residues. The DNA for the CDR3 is TGTGCCAGCAGTTTGGGCTCGTCAAACACCATATATTTT. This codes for CASSLGSSNTIYF.

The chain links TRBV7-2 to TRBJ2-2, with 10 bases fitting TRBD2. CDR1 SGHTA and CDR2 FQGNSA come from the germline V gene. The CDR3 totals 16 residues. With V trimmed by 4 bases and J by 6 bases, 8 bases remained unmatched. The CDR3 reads CASSWTSGLLPGELFF. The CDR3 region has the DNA TGTGCCAGCAGCTGGACTAGCGGACTCCTTCCCGGGGAGCTGTTTTTT.

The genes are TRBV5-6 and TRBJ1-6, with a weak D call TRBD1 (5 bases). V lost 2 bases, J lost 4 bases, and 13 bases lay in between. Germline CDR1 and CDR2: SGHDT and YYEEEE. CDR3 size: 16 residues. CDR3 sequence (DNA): TGTGCCAGCAGCTTCCGAGACAGACGTTATAATTCACCCCTCCACTTT. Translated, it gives CASSFRDRRYNSPLHF.

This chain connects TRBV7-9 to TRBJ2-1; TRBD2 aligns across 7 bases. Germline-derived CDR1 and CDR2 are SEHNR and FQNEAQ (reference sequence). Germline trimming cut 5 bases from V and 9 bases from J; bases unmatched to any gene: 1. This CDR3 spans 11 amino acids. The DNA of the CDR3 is TGTGCCAGCAGCCCGGGGGGTGAGCAGTTCTTC. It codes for CASSPGGEQFF.

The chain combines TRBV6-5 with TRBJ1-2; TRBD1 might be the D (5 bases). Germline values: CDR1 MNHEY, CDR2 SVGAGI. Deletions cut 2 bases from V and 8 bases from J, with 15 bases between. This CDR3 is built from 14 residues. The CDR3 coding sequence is TGTGCCAGCAGTTACAGGCGGGGGAAGGGGGGCTACACCTTC. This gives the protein CASSYRRGKGGYTF.

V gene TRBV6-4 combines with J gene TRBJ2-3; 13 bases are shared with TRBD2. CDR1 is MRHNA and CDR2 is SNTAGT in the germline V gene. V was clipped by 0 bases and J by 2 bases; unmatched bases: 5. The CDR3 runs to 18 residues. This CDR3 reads CASSDSMGLAGPTDTQYF. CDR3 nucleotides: TGTGCCAGCAGTGACTCGATGGGACTAGCGGGGCCCACAGATACGCAGTATTTT.

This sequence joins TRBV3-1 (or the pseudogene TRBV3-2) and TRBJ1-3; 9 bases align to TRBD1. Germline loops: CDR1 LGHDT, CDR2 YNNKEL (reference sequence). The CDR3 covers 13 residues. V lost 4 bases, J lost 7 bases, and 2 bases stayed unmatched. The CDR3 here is CASSPGQGNTIYF. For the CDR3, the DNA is TGTGCCAGCAGCCCAGGACAGGGGAACACCATATATTTT.

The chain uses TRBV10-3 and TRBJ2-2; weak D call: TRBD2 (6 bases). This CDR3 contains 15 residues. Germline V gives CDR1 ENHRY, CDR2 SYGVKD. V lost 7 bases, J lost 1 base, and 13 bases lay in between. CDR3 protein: CAITGGVGNTGELFF. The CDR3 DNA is TGTGCCATCACCGGCGGGGTGGGGAACACCGGGGAGCTGTTTTTT.

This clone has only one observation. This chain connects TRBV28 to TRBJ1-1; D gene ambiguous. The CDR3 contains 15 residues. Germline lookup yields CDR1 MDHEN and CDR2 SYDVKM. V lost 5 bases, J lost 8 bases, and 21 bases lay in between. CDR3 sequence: CASSTRDQTTAEAFF. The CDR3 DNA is TGTGCCAGCAGTACGAGAGACCAGACTACGGCGGAAGCTTTCTTT.

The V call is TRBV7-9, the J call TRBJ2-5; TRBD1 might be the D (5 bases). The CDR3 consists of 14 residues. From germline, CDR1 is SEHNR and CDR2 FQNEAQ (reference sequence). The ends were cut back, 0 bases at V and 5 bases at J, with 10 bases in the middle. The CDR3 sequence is CASSLAGAVETQYF. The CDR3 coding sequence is TGTGCCAGCAGCTTAGCTGGGGCCGTGGAGACCCAGTACTTC. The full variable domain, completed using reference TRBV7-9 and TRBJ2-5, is DTGVSQNPRHKITKRGQNVTFRCDPISEHNRLYWYRQTLGQGPEFLTYFQNEAQLEKSRLLSDRFSAERPKGSFSTLEIQRTEQGDSAMYLCASSLAGAVETQYFGPGTRLLVL.

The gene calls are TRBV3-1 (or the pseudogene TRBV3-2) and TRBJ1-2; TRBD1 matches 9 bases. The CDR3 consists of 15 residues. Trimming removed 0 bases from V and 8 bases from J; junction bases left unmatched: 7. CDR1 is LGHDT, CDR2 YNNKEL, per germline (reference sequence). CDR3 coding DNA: TGTGCCAGCAGCCAAGATCGGGACAGGGCGGAGGGCTACACCTTC. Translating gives CASSQDRDRAEGYTF.

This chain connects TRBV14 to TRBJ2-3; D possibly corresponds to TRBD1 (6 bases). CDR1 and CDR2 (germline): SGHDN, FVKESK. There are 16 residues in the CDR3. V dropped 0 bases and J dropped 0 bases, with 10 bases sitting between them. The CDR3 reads CASSQDPGASTDTQYF. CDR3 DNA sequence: TGTGCCAGCAGCCAAGATCCAGGGGCGAGCACAGATACGCAGTATTTT.

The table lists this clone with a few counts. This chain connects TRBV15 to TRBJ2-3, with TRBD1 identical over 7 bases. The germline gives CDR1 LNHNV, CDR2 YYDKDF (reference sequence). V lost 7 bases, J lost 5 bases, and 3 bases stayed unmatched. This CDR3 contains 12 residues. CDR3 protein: CATIGGGDTQYF. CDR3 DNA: TGTGCCACCATAGGGGGCGGAGATACGCAGTATTTT.

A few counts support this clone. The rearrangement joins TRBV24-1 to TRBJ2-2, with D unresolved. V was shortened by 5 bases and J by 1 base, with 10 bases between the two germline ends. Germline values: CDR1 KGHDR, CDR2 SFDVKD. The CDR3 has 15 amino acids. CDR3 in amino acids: CATSAALRNTGELFF. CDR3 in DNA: TGTGCCACCAGTGCTGCCCTCAGGAACACCGGGGAGCTGTTTTTT.

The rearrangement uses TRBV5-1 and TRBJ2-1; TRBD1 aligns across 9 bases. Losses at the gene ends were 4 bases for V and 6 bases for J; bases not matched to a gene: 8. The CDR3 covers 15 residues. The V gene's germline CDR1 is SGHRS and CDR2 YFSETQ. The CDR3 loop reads CASSTGQGRRNEQFF. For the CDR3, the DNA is TGCGCCAGCAGCACGGGACAGGGAAGACGCAATGAGCAGTTCTTC.